This T cell receptor (beta chain) was recovered during a study of blood T cell repertoires in COVID-19. Study context: Whether acute or convalescent, the COVID-19 samples came from the United States, Italy and Spain. T cells, B-cell-depleted T cells, or PBMCs provided the cDNA or gDNA that served as material.

In the study's own analysis: Amplified reference gene primers provided the basis for estimating nucleated cell counts. Some clones are missing from TCRdb's copy, which holds only in-frame ones; the method was immunoSEQ multiplex PCR. V and J calls plus clone size are reproduced from that table; the DNA served to infer D and trimming. Altogether around 110,000 clones are present, roughly two thirds being singletons, with the ten largest covering approximately 0.87%. Germline assignment: CDR1 SNHLY and CDR2 FYNNEI. The CDR3 is made up of 16 amino acids. Trimming stripped 4 bases from V and 0 bases from J, with 10 bases between.

This sequence originates from a human donor with acute or convalescent COVID-19. The donor label of this sample is uncertain. V gene TRBV2 combines with J gene TRBJ1-6; D gene ambiguous. Sequencing used peripheral blood. The CDR3 coding sequence is TGTGCCAGCAGTGTAAGAGGGAGCTCCTATAATTCACCCCTCCACTTT. It yields the protein CASSVRGSSYNSPLHF.